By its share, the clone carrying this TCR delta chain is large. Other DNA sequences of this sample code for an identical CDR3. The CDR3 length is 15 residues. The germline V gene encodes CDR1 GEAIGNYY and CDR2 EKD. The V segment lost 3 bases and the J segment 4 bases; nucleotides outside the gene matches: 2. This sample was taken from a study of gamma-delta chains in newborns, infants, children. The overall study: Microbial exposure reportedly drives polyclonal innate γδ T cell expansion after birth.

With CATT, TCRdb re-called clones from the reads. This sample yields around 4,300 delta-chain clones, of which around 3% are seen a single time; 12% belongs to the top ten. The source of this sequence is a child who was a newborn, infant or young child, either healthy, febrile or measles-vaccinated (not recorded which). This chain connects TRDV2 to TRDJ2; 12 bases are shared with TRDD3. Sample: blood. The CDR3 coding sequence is TGTGCCTGTGACCTACTGGGGGATACGACAGCACAACTCTTCTTT. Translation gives CACDLLGDTTAQLFF.